A selection of T cell receptor beta chains follows, all from one sample in a study of T cells in Graves' hyperthyroidism and ophthalmopathy. TCRdb reprocessed the multiplex PCR reads via MiXCR and lists one record per CDR3 protein. The sample lists under 300,000 distinct CDR3 sequences; roughly 15% were seen once. The sample consisted of blood. All receptors derive from a woman aged 35 to 49 with Graves' hyperthyroidism that later progressed to Graves' ophthalmopathy. CDR3s leave out the opening cysteine and the closing phenylalanine or tryptophan. Clone size is given for some rows only: seen once, a few or many times, or a class if the clone is expanded.

cdr3_aa,j_call,v_call,clone_size
ASSFLRRDTGELF,TRBJ2-2,TRBV13,NA
ASSHLGTGNTEAF,TRBJ1-1,TRBV3-1,many
ASSERHPREGGSPLRGTQY,TRBJ2-3,TRBV6-1,many
ASSLRTGIYEQY,TRBJ2-7,TRBV11-2,many
ASGLGPFHF,TRBJ2-2,TRBV12-5,many
ASSELGQAAYEQY,TRBJ2-7,TRBV2,NA
ASSFARFGELF,TRBJ2-2,TRBV28,once
ASSLGDWMETDTQY,TRBJ2-3,TRBV7-9,NA
ASSYRPDRGHYEQY,TRBJ2-7,TRBV6-6,many
ASSLMPTHSSFSGELF,TRBJ2-2,TRBV7-3,many
ASSVDDSYEQY,TRBJ2-7,TRBV28,few
ASSKHGLAGDEQY,TRBJ2-7,TRBV28,many
SASPRDTQY,TRBJ2-3,TRBV20-1,many
SGGSGSPYEQY,TRBJ2-7,TRBV20-1,many
AIRQGPNTEAF,TRBJ1-1,TRBV28,NA
ATSFSGVKLSEQF,TRBJ2-1,TRBV24-1,NA
ATSDPLAGDGNEQF,TRBJ2-1,TRBV24-1,many
ASSGTGVKSSYNEQF,TRBJ2-1,TRBV9,NA
ASSPMVDMNTEAF,TRBJ1-1,TRBV9,few
SARGLAGESGELF,TRBJ2-2,TRBV20-1,many
ASRGINYGYT,TRBJ1-2,TRBV2,many
SALGGETSGLYNEQF,TRBJ2-1,TRBV20-1,many
ASSQTGNTIY,TRBJ1-3,TRBV3-1,many
SALAGSSETQY,TRBJ2-5,TRBV29-1,NA
ASIWGTEAF,TRBJ1-1,TRBV28,many
ASSLRLSWTSGAYEQY,TRBJ2-7,TRBV7-9,many
ASSLGRRGDEQY,TRBJ2-7,TRBV7-8,many
ASSFPGVNPPLH,TRBJ1-6,TRBV28,few
ASSAGLATYEQY,TRBJ2-7,TRBV27,many
ASMGTSGSNEQF,TRBJ2-1,TRBV11-1,many
ASSADHTGELF,TRBJ2-2,TRBV9,few
AISAEGRDGYGYT,TRBJ1-2,TRBV10-3,few
ASSFNSGPGNIQY,TRBJ2-4,TRBV6-1,many
ASSPPDRETSGYT,TRBJ1-2,TRBV28,NA
ASSFQGTELGAF,TRBJ1-1,TRBV28,many
ASSRAGGDTDTQY,TRBJ2-3,TRBV11-2,many
ASSYGASNTGELF,TRBJ2-2,TRBV6-2/TRBV6-3,few
ATSRDSSVADTQY,TRBJ2-3,TRBV15,NA